This TCR beta chain was profiled in a study of Ad26.COV2.S vaccination and SARS-CoV-2 variants. A single count supports this clone. TCRdb keeps only in-frame clones here, not all; method: immunoSEQ multiplex PCR. The sample gives 300,000 to 350,000 clones, around 85% of which show up once; under 2.5% is in the top ten. Treatment in this sample: around 19 received Ad26.COV2.S at low or high dose, single or two shots; roughly five received placebo; per-sample allocation not given. The investigators took samples on day 63 after the first vaccine or placebo injection. Germline CDR1 is MNHEY and CDR2 is SVGAGI. This CDR3 is built from 15 residues. V shed 8 bases and J 8 bases; nucleotides not matched to a gene: 13.

The sample was peripheral blood, taken in a trial of Ad26.COV2.S vaccine versus placebo. This clonotype originated in a person aged 18-65 years who received the Ad26.COV2.S COVID-19 vaccine or a placebo. The chain carries TRBV6-5 and TRBJ1-4; TRBD1 matches 8 bases. CDR3 coding DNA: TGTGCCAGCCTGTTGGACAGGGCGAATTTCGAAAAACTGTTTTTT. This codes for CASLLDRANFEKLFF.